This is a list of T cell receptor beta chains from one sample in a study of metastatic and nonmetastatic thyroid tumors. TCRdb ran MiXCR on the PCR reads. The sample has about 25,000 clones; more than 20% are singletons. The sequenced sample consisted of blood. The source of these receptors is a male donor with papillary thyroid cancer or a benign thyroid nodule (not recorded which). Some clones in this sample may be carry-over from other donors' samples. The CDR3 runs from the conserved cysteine through the conserved F or W. A D gene is named only where the DNA matches it firmly. Some rows mark clone size as missing; the rest say once, few, many or name a class of expanded clone.

D gene,clone size,V gene,J gene,CDR3 protein,CDR3 DNA
.,many,TRBV20-1,TRBJ2-3,CSARERGDTQYF,TGCAGTGCTAGAGAAAGGGGAGATACGCAGTATTTT
.,many,TRBV10-3,TRBJ1-1,CAISESRRGEGIMNTEAFF,TGTGCCATCAGTGAGTCGAGAAGGGGTGAGGGGATCATGAACACTGAAGCTTTCTTT
.,many,TRBV2,TRBJ2-1,CASSVASSYNEQFF,TGTGCCAGCAGTGTAGCTAGCAGTTACAATGAGCAGTTCTTC
.,medium-sized,TRBV6-6,TRBJ1-5,CASSYWRNQPQHF,TGTGCCAGCAGTTACTGGAGGAATCAGCCCCAGCATTTT
.,.,TRBV5-1,TRBJ2-7,CASSLAPVTVNYGQYF,TGCGCCAGCAGCTTGGCCCCCGTGACGGTGAATTACGGGCAGTACTTC
TRBD2,many,TRBV4-2,TRBJ2-5,CASSQDLSGGRALETQYF,TGTGCCAGCAGCCAAGATTTAAGCGGCGGGAGGGCCCTGGAGACCCAGTACTTC
TRBD1,.,TRBV5-1,TRBJ2-7,CASSWGQGAYEQYF,TGCGCCAGCAGCTGGGGACAGGGGGCCTACGAGCAGTACTTC
TRBD2,few,TRBV6-4,TRBJ2-3,CASSDSSGGNADTQYF,TGTGCCAGCAGTGACTCAAGCGGGGGCAACGCAGATACGCAGTATTTT
.,.,TRBV12-3/TRBV12-4,TRBJ1-6,CASSLRWIGGHSSPLHF,TGTGCCAGCAGTTTACGGTGGATTGGGGGTCACTCGTCTCCCCTCCACTTT
TRBD1,medium-sized,TRBV18,TRBJ2-7,CASSPPGTGAVYEQYF,TGTGCCAGCTCACCACCCGGGACAGGGGCTGTGTACGAGCAGTACTTC
.,.,TRBV12-3/TRBV12-4,TRBJ2-6,CASSWACSGSNVLTF,TGTGCCAGCAGTTGGGCGTGTTCTGGGTCCAACGTCCTGACTTTC
.,medium-sized,TRBV4-3,TRBJ2-1,CASSQDYLAPYNEQFF,TGCGCCAGCAGCCAAGATTACCTGGCACCCTACAATGAGCAGTTCTTC
TRBD1,.,TRBV28,TRBJ1-1,CASIPRQGRGNTEAFF,TGTGCCAGCATCCCACGACAGGGGAGGGGGAACACTGAAGCTTTCTTT
.,many,TRBV15,TRBJ2-3,CATSESGHYGDTQYF,TGTGCCACCAGCGAGTCGGGACATTACGGAGATACGCAGTATTTT
TRBD1,few,TRBV27,TRBJ1-1,CASSRLDREGEAFF,TGTGCCAGCAGCCGCTTGGACAGGGAGGGTGAAGCTTTCTTT
TRBD2,medium-sized,TRBV6-1,TRBJ2-1,CASSSARIAGYNEQFF,TGTGCCAGCAGCTCGGCGAGGATAGCGGGGTACAATGAGCAGTTCTTC
TRBD1,.,TRBV28,TRBJ1-2,CASSFGQGISGYTF,TGTGCCAGCAGTTTCGGACAGGGAATAAGTGGCTACACCTTC
TRBD1,medium-sized,TRBV28,TRBJ1-5,CASTTGAWQPQHF,TGTGCCAGCACTACAGGGGCCTGGCAGCCCCAGCATTTT
TRBD2,.,TRBV28,TRBJ2-5,CASSPLAGNGETQYF,TGTGCCAGCAGCCCTTTAGCGGGGAACGGAGAGACCCAGTACTTC
TRBD2,few,TRBV27,TRBJ2-2,CASSRGLAGGPVTGDLFF,TGTGCCAGCAGTCGGGGACTAGCGGGAGGTCCGGTCACCGGGGATCTGTTTTTT
.,few,TRBV27,TRBJ1-1,CASSFGHGAPTFF,.
TRBD1,many,TRBV11-2,TRBJ1-4,CASSSPRTGGKLFF,TGTGCCAGCAGCTCACCTCGGACAGGTGGGAAACTGTTTTTT
TRBD2,.,TRBV18,TRBJ2-5,CASSPSTSGRVETQYF,TGTGCCAGCTCACCAAGTACTAGCGGGAGGGTAGAGACCCAGTACTTC
TRBD2,many,TRBV9,TRBJ2-1,CASSATLAGDEHTQLQFF,TGTGCCAGCAGCGCCACACTAGCGGGAGATGAACATACACAGCTGCAGTTCTTC
TRBD2,.,TRBV11-2,TRBJ2-1,CASSLGGRGRSSYNEQFF,TGTGCCAGCAGCTTAGGCGGGCGGGGGAGGAGCTCCTACAATGAGCAGTTCTTC
.,.,TRBV16,TRBJ2-1,CASSQSREEDGQFF,TGCGCCAGCAGCCAATCCAGGGAGGAGGATGGGCAGTTCTTC
TRBD1,many,TRBV9,TRBJ2-5,CASSVAGGAGMETQYF,TGTGCCAGCAGCGTAGCAGGGGGCGCTGGTATGGAGACCCAGTACTTC
.,few,TRBV7-9,TRBJ2-7,CVSSFDSGEHYF,TGTGTCAGCAGCTTCGACTCTGGGGAGCATTACTTC
TRBD2,medium-sized,TRBV28,TRBJ2-7,CASSWGGDEQYF,TGTGCCAGCAGTTGGGGAGGGGACGAGCAGTACTTC
.,many,TRBV20-1,TRBJ2-7,CSAFSTWGYEQYF,TGCAGTGCTTTCTCCACGTGGGGGTACGAGCAGTACTTC
.,many,TRBV28,TRBJ1-5,CASSGTDSNQPQHF,TGTGCCAGCAGCGGGACGGATAGCAATCAGCCCCAGCATTTT
TRBD1,medium-sized,TRBV27,TRBJ2-2,CASSMSGTGGPGELFF,TGTGCCAGCAGTATGTCCGGGACAGGGGGCCCCGGGGAGCTGTTTTTT
.,many,TRBV5-1,TRBJ2-3,CASLGDGSSTDTQYF,TGCGCCAGCCTCGGCGACGGTTCTAGCACAGATACGCAGTATTTT
TRBD1,.,TRBV11-2,TRBJ2-7,CASSFMGTGSSSEQYF,TGTGCCAGCAGCTTTATGGGGACAGGGTCCAGTAGCGAGCAGTACTTC
.,many,TRBV7-2,TRBJ2-1,CASSPGVWANNEQFF,TGTGCCAGCAGCCCGGGGGTATGGGCGAACAATGAGCAGTTCTTC
.,many,TRBV6-4,TRBJ1-1,CAIRIIRDKNTEAFF,TGTGCCATAAGGATCATCCGGGACAAGAACACTGAAGCTTTCTTT
.,few,TRBV2,TRBJ1-2,CAIISGQGIDGYTF,TGTGCCATCATTTCGGGGCAGGGGATCGATGGCTACACCTTC
.,many,TRBV24-1,TRBJ2-7,CATSLATSYEQYF,TGTGCCACCAGTCTTGCGACTTCCTACGAGCAGTACTTC
TRBD2,medium-sized,TRBV6-2/TRBV6-3,TRBJ2-2,CASSRTSSVGELFF,TGTGCCAGCAGCCGGACTAGCTCGGTCGGGGAGCTGTTTTTT